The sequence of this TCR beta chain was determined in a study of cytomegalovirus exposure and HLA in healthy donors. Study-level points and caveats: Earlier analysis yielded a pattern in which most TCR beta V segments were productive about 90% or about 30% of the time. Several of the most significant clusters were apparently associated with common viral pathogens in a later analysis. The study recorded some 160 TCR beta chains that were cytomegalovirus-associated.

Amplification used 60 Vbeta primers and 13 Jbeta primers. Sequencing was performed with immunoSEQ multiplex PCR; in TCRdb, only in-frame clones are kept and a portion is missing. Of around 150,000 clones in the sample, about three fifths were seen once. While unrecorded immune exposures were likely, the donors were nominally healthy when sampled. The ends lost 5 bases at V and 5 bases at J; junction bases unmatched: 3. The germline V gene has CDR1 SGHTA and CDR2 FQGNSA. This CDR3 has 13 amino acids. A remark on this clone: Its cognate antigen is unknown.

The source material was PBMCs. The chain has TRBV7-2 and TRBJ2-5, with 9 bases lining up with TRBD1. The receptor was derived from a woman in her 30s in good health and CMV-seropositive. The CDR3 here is CASSQGTGETQYF. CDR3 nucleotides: TGTGCCAGCAGCCAGGGGACAGGGGAGACCCAGTACTTC.